What follows describes a single T cell receptor beta chain. What antigen it recognizes has not been identified. No much larger clone exists at a distance of one base, and base qualities are not known. Sequenced using an Illumina NovaSeq 6000. Using 5'RACE with constant-segment primers, TCRalpha and TCRbeta cDNA libraries were constructed, with sample barcodes and unique molecular identifiers added in the process. Trizol reagent was used to extract RNA from every sample. Library amplification was performed in two PCR steps, and a second sample barcode and Illumina TruSeq adapters were introduced in the second step. Libraries were sequenced on an Illumina NovaSeq with 2 x 150 bp paired-end reads. On the study's bioinformatics: With migec v1.2.7, reads were demultiplexed and then collapsed into UMI-guided consensus sequences. Using mixcr v2.1.11, UMI consensuses were aligned to TRA and TRB V and J templates and then assembled into clonotypes. Clonotypes were classified as expanded or contracted when called significant by both edgeR and NoisET, with noise models trained on biological replicates. For edgeR calls, a false discovery rate-adjusted p below 0.01 and a log2 fold-change threshold of 1 were applied. As an exploratory analysis of dynamics, max-normalized trajectories of the 1000 most abundant clonotypes were examined with PCA combined with hierarchical clustering. The CD4 or CD8 phenotype of responding clones was assigned using the separately sequenced CD4+ and CD8+ repertoires. Starting from the raw public reads, TCRdb applied fastp trimming at Q25, assembled clones with MiXCR and retained in-frame beta chains. CDR3 protein duplicates are merged, each entry listing the most common genes and DNA. What appears here as the V and J calls and clone size reflects TCRdb's work, not the paper's. The sample data list roughly 240,000 distinct CDR3 sequences, and under 20% of these were observed just once. The top ten clonotypes cover 22% of the sample.

Trimming removed 1 base from V and 7 bases from J, leaving 11 bases between the germline ends. CDR1 and CDR2 (LGHNA, YSLEER) derive from the germline V gene. The CDR3, from cysteine to phenylalanine, totals 15 residues. Of all the DNA, just the CDR3 is kept, 45 bases in frame from base 1. Ficoll-Paque density gradient centrifugation was used to isolate PBMCs. The data originate from a study of T-cell memory formation after mild COVID-19 (dated by TCRdb to the early 2020s). Looking at the study overall: TCR sequence clusters from the two donors were found to be largely donor specific. In a couple of donors, T-cell clones that expanded and contracted after mild COVID-19 were tracked by sequencing TCRalpha and TCRbeta repertoires over time. Two young, previously healthy adult volunteers, one female and one male, were included in the cohort.

Study-wide findings and limitations: SARS-CoV-2 specificity was not confirmed for the second-wave clones peaking on day 37. Clones that contracted from day 15 to 85 showed balanced CD4/CD8 phenotypes, whereas a second wave of clones that expanded from day 15 to 37 leaned towards CD4+. The detection of some responding clones in pre-infection memory suggests that pre-existing cross-reactive memory T cells joined the SARS-CoV-2 response. Contracting CD4+ clones turned up mainly in the CM and EM memory subsets, whereas EMRA was where CD8+ clones were enriched. Only a couple of mild cases were covered by the study, and larger cohorts that include severe cases with pre-infection samples were considered necessary.

Sequenced sample: PBMCs or a T cell subset sorted from them (not recorded which). The chain uses TRBV4-3 and TRBJ1-6, with the D gene not clear enough to name. The TCR sequence derives from a man aged 18 to 30 who had mild COVID-19 (a few samples of this study predate the infection). The sample titles of this study are shuffled in the database, so cell type and time point are left out; the donor was told from shared clones. The CDR3 region has the sequence CASSQGGLGNSPLHF. The DNA sequence is given as TGCGCCAGCAGCCAAGGAGGTCTGGGGAATTCACCCCTCCACTTT.